Listed below are T cell receptor beta chains from one sample, sequenced in a study of control samples from healthy donors and cancer patients. Libraries were prepared by immunoSEQ multiplex PCR; TCRdb keeps only in-frame clonotypes and omits some of them. Of about 83,000 clones listed, about nine tenths are singletons. Sequencing used blood. The receptors derive from a man in his fifties or sixties in good health. Both conserved end residues are part of each CDR3. A D gene is named only where the DNA matches it firmly. Part of the rows lack a size; the others show once, few, many or a class for expanded clones.

abundance: NA; d_gene: NA; v_gene: TRBV19; j_gene: TRBJ1-4; CDR3nt: TGTGCCAGTGCTGCTTGGGGAAGAGGCAATGAAAAACTGTTTTTT; CDR3aa: CASAAWGRGNEKLFF
abundance: NA; d_gene: TRBD1; v_gene: TRBV6-5; j_gene: TRBJ2-2; CDR3nt: TGTGCCAGCAGCCAGGGGGCTTACACCGGGGAGCTGTTTTTT; CDR3aa: CASSQGAYTGELFF
abundance: few; d_gene: TRBD1; v_gene: TRBV27; j_gene: TRBJ1-2; CDR3nt: TGTGCCAGCAGTTCATCCGACAGGGCATATGGCTACACCTTC; CDR3aa: CASSSSDRAYGYTF
abundance: once; d_gene: NA; v_gene: TRBV24-1; j_gene: TRBJ2-5; CDR3nt: TGTGCCACCAGTGATGGGGGGCGGGGGTTGTCAGAGACCCAGTACTTC; CDR3aa: CATSDGGRGLSETQYF
abundance: NA; d_gene: NA; v_gene: TRBV3-1/TRBV3-2; j_gene: TRBJ1-4; CDR3nt: TGTGCCAGCAGCCCCACCCGGATGAATGAAAAACTGTTTTTT; CDR3aa: CASSPTRMNEKLFF
abundance: NA; d_gene: NA; v_gene: TRBV27; j_gene: TRBJ1-1; CDR3nt: TGTGCCAGCAGACAGGGCCGAAGGACTGAAGCTTTCTTT; CDR3aa: CASRQGRRTEAFF
abundance: NA; d_gene: NA; v_gene: TRBV4-3; j_gene: TRBJ1-6; CDR3nt: TGCGCCAGCAGCCAAGAAAGCGGGGTTGGGTCACCCCTCCACTTT; CDR3aa: CASSQESGVGSPLHF
abundance: NA; d_gene: TRBD1; v_gene: TRBV5-5; j_gene: TRBJ2-1; CDR3nt: TGTGCCAGCAGACGGACAGGGACCTACAATGAGCAGTTCTTC; CDR3aa: CASRRTGTYNEQFF
abundance: NA; d_gene: NA; v_gene: TRBV27; j_gene: TRBJ1-2; CDR3nt: TGTGCCAGCAGTCGTGTGGGGACAGGCTACACCTTC; CDR3aa: CASSRVGTGYTF
abundance: NA; d_gene: NA; v_gene: TRBV5-4; j_gene: TRBJ2-2; CDR3nt: TGTGCCAGCAGCTTGGAGGGGGGGTGGACCGGGGAGCTGTTTTTT; CDR3aa: CASSLEGGWTGELFF
abundance: NA; d_gene: NA; v_gene: TRBV27; j_gene: TRBJ1-1; CDR3nt: TGTGCCAGCAGTTGGGGGGGTTCGGACACTGAAGCTTTCTTT; CDR3aa: CASSWGGSDTEAFF
abundance: few; d_gene: NA; v_gene: TRBV3-1/TRBV3-2; j_gene: TRBJ2-2; CDR3nt: TGTGCCAGCAGCCAAGGAGTGCTAGGTCTCAACACCGGGGAGCTGTTTTTT; CDR3aa: CASSQGVLGLNTGELFF
abundance: NA; d_gene: NA; v_gene: TRBV19; j_gene: TRBJ1-4; CDR3nt: TGTGCCAGTAGTCTGACCCCAAGTAATGAAAAACTGTTTTTT; CDR3aa: CASSLTPSNEKLFF
abundance: NA; d_gene: TRBD2; v_gene: TRBV11-2; j_gene: TRBJ2-3; CDR3nt: TGTGCCAGCAGCTTGTCTAGCGGGGGTGTGAGAGATACGCAGTATTTT; CDR3aa: CASSLSSGGVRDTQYF
abundance: NA; d_gene: NA; v_gene: TRBV10-2; j_gene: TRBJ2-5; CDR3nt: TGCGCCAGCAGCCCAGAACAAGAGACCCAGTACTTC; CDR3aa: CASSPEQETQYF
abundance: NA; d_gene: NA; v_gene: TRBV10-2; j_gene: TRBJ2-1; CDR3nt: TGCGCCAGCATGCCAGCGAATGAGCAGTTCTTC; CDR3aa: CASMPANEQFF
abundance: few; d_gene: TRBD1; v_gene: TRBV27; j_gene: TRBJ1-5; CDR3nt: TGTGCCAGCAGTCCAAGACAGGGGATGGAGCCCCAGCATTTT; CDR3aa: CASSPRQGMEPQHF
abundance: NA; d_gene: TRBD2; v_gene: TRBV3-1/TRBV3-2; j_gene: TRBJ2-5; CDR3nt: TGTGCCAGCAGCCTACTAGCGGGGGGGCAAGAGACCCAGTACTTC; CDR3aa: CASSLLAGGQETQYF
abundance: NA; d_gene: NA; v_gene: TRBV27; j_gene: TRBJ1-4; CDR3nt: TGTGCCAGCAGGGAACAGGGCTTTGAAAAACTGTTTTTT; CDR3aa: CASREQGFEKLFF
abundance: NA; d_gene: NA; v_gene: TRBV29-1; j_gene: TRBJ1-6; CDR3nt: TGCAGCGTTGGGGGTCCAAAGGAATCACCCCTCCACTTT; CDR3aa: CSVGGPKESPLHF
abundance: NA; d_gene: NA; v_gene: TRBV10-2; j_gene: TRBJ1-1; CDR3nt: TGCGCCAGCAGTAGGACACAGGGGAACACTGAAGCTTTCTTT; CDR3aa: CASSRTQGNTEAFF
abundance: NA; d_gene: NA; v_gene: TRBV27; j_gene: TRBJ1-1; CDR3nt: TGTGCCAGCAATCATAAGGGGAACACTGAAGCTTTCTTT; CDR3aa: CASNHKGNTEAFF
abundance: NA; d_gene: TRBD1; v_gene: TRBV19; j_gene: TRBJ2-1; CDR3nt: TGTGCCAGTAGTATAATGAGACAGGGTCTCTACAATGAGCAGTTCTTC; CDR3aa: CASSIMRQGLYNEQFF
abundance: NA; d_gene: TRBD1; v_gene: TRBV5-1; j_gene: TRBJ1-1; CDR3nt: TGCGCCAGCAGCCCAGGACAGGGCAGTGGTGAAGCTTTCTTT; CDR3aa: CASSPGQGSGEAFF
abundance: NA; d_gene: NA; v_gene: TRBV10-3; j_gene: TRBJ1-4; CDR3nt: TGTGCCATCAGTGCAGGGACTAATGAAAAACTGTTTTTT; CDR3aa: CAISAGTNEKLFF
abundance: few; d_gene: NA; v_gene: TRBV9; j_gene: TRBJ2-5; CDR3nt: TGTGCCAGCAGCCCGCGGGACAGCTTAGAGACCCAGTACTTC; CDR3aa: CASSPRDSLETQYF
abundance: NA; d_gene: NA; v_gene: TRBV27; j_gene: TRBJ2-1; CDR3nt: TGTGCCAGCAGTGACGGGACGGTCTCCTACAATGAGCAGTTCTTC; CDR3aa: CASSDGTVSYNEQFF
abundance: NA; d_gene: NA; v_gene: TRBV11-2; j_gene: TRBJ2-1; CDR3nt: TGTGCCAGCAGCTTAGATCGGGAAGGTGAGCAGTTCTTC; CDR3aa: CASSLDREGEQFF
abundance: few; d_gene: NA; v_gene: TRBV2; j_gene: TRBJ1-4; CDR3nt: TGTGCCAGCAGTGACTCTCTCCTAAAACTGTTTTTT; CDR3aa: CASSDSLLKLFF
abundance: NA; d_gene: TRBD2; v_gene: TRBV20-1; j_gene: TRBJ2-5; CDR3nt: TGCAGTGCTGGGGGGGGAGAGACCCAGTACTTC; CDR3aa: CSAGGGETQYF
abundance: NA; d_gene: NA; v_gene: TRBV7-9; j_gene: TRBJ1-5; CDR3nt: TGTGCCAGCAGCCCGTGGGGGGATGCTCAGCCCCAGCATTTT; CDR3aa: CASSPWGDAQPQHF
abundance: NA; d_gene: TRBD1; v_gene: TRBV18; j_gene: TRBJ1-3; CDR3nt: TGTGCCAGCTCACCCCTTCGTCGGACAGGGGATGGCCCCTCTGGAAACACCATATATTTT; CDR3aa: CASSPLRRTGDGPSGNTIYF
abundance: NA; d_gene: TRBD1; v_gene: TRBV6-1; j_gene: TRBJ1-2; CDR3nt: TGTGCCAGCAGTGAAGGGACAGGATATGGCTACACCTTC; CDR3aa: CASSEGTGYGYTF
abundance: once; d_gene: NA; v_gene: TRBV7-2; j_gene: TRBJ1-5; CDR3nt: TGTGCCAGCAGTCAAAAGGTTGGGGGAAGCAATCAGCCCCAGCATTTT; CDR3aa: CASSQKVGGSNQPQHF
abundance: NA; d_gene: NA; v_gene: TRBV6-5; j_gene: TRBJ1-1; CDR3nt: TGTGCCAGCAGTATGGGGGCGGTGAACACTGAAGCTTTCTTT; CDR3aa: CASSMGAVNTEAFF
abundance: NA; d_gene: NA; v_gene: TRBV4-3; j_gene: TRBJ2-3; CDR3nt: TGCGCCAGCAGGCAGGGACTCGTGAGCACAGATACGCAGTATTTT; CDR3aa: CASRQGLVSTDTQYF
abundance: NA; d_gene: NA; v_gene: TRBV5-4; j_gene: TRBJ2-5; CDR3nt: TGTGCCAGCAGCTTGGACGCGGAGACCCAGTACTTC; CDR3aa: CASSLDAETQYF
abundance: once; d_gene: TRBD2; v_gene: TRBV14; j_gene: TRBJ2-5; CDR3nt: TGTGCCAGCAGCCAACTAGCGGGGATCCGATATCAAGAGACCCAGTACTTC; CDR3aa: CASSQLAGIRYQETQYF
abundance: NA; d_gene: NA; v_gene: TRBV5-6; j_gene: TRBJ1-2; CDR3nt: TGTGCCAGCAGCTTGGAGGCATATGGCTACACCTTC; CDR3aa: CASSLEAYGYTF
abundance: NA; d_gene: NA; v_gene: TRBV4-3; j_gene: TRBJ2-7; CDR3nt: TGCGCCAGCAGCAGGACGATAGAGAGCGAGCAGTACTTC; CDR3aa: CASSRTIESEQYF
abundance: NA; d_gene: NA; v_gene: TRBV2; j_gene: TRBJ1-1; CDR3nt: TGTGCCAGCAGTGAGATGTTGATCGGGTTAACAAACACTGAAGCTTTCTTT; CDR3aa: CASSEMLIGLTNTEAFF
abundance: NA; d_gene: NA; v_gene: TRBV21-1; j_gene: TRBJ1-1; CDR3nt: TGTGCCAGCAGCTCCTCGCGAGAAGGGGGTATGGTTGCTTTCTTT; CDR3aa: CASSSSREGGMVAFF
abundance: NA; d_gene: TRBD2; v_gene: TRBV14; j_gene: TRBJ2-1; CDR3nt: TGTGCCAGCAGCCAAACTAGCGGGGGGAACTACAATGAGCAGTTCTTC; CDR3aa: CASSQTSGGNYNEQFF
abundance: NA; d_gene: NA; v_gene: TRBV12-2; j_gene: TRBJ1-2; CDR3nt: TGTGCAAGTCGCTCTCGGGGGGATGCTAAATATGGCTACACCTTC; CDR3aa: CASRSRGDAKYGYTF
abundance: NA; d_gene: NA; v_gene: TRBV7-2; j_gene: TRBJ1-5; CDR3nt: TGTGCCAGCAGCCAGACGACGGTAAATCAGCCCCAGCATTTT; CDR3aa: CASSQTTVNQPQHF
abundance: NA; d_gene: TRBD1; v_gene: TRBV29-1; j_gene: TRBJ2-3; CDR3nt: TGCAGCGTTGAAAAGGACAGGCTTTACACAGATACGCAGTATTTT; CDR3aa: CSVEKDRLYTDTQYF
abundance: NA; d_gene: NA; v_gene: TRBV4-1; j_gene: TRBJ2-7; CDR3nt: TGCGCCAGCAGCCAATCGACAGCAAGCTCCTACGAGCAGTACTTC; CDR3aa: CASSQSTASSYEQYF
abundance: NA; d_gene: NA; v_gene: TRBV12-3/TRBV12-4; j_gene: TRBJ1-5; CDR3nt: TGTGCCAGCAGTTCCGACGTAAATCAGCCCCAGCATTTT; CDR3aa: CASSSDVNQPQHF
abundance: NA; d_gene: NA; v_gene: TRBV25-1; j_gene: TRBJ2-7; CDR3nt: TGTGCCAGCAGTGCGGGTCAAGTCAACAGGGCTTCTTACGAGCAGTACTTC; CDR3aa: CASSAGQVNRASYEQYF
abundance: NA; d_gene: TRBD2; v_gene: TRBV25-1; j_gene: TRBJ2-2; CDR3nt: TGTGCCAGCAGTGAATCGCGGGGGTGGAACACCGGGGAGCTGTTTTTT; CDR3aa: CASSESRGWNTGELFF
abundance: NA; d_gene: NA; v_gene: TRBV6-1; j_gene: TRBJ1-5; CDR3nt: TGTGCCAGCAGTGATAACGATAGGGAGCCCCAGCATTTT; CDR3aa: CASSDNDREPQHF
abundance: NA; d_gene: NA; v_gene: TRBV3-1/TRBV3-2; j_gene: TRBJ2-2; CDR3nt: TGTGCCAGCAGCCGGGGAGTCTTGCAGGACACTGGGGAGCTGTTTTTT; CDR3aa: CASSRGVLQDTGELFF
abundance: NA; d_gene: NA; v_gene: TRBV5-1; j_gene: TRBJ1-1; CDR3nt: TGCGCCAGCAGCACAACAGCGTTGAACACTGAAGCTTTCTTT; CDR3aa: CASSTTALNTEAFF
abundance: NA; d_gene: NA; v_gene: TRBV19; j_gene: TRBJ1-6; CDR3nt: TGTGCCAGTAGTTCTCAGATAAATTCACCCCTCCACTTT; CDR3aa: CASSSQINSPLHF